This paragraph reports one TCR beta chain. The data originate from a study of T cell responses to AZD1222 COVID-19 vaccine. The data were produced by immunoSEQ multiplex PCR, yet TCRdb's version contains in-frame clones alone and is incomplete. This table holds 120,000 to 150,000 clones, about 91% found once. The CDR3 totals 18 residues. V lost 3 bases and J lost 1, with 19 bases in between. CDR1 and CDR2 from the germline V gene are LNHDA and SQIVND (reference sequence). The chain uses TRBV19 and TRBJ2-4; D is possibly TRBD1 (5 bases). The receptor was derived from an adult in good health. Here the sequenced sample was peripheral blood, taken on day 0 of AZD1222 vaccination. In DNA form, the CDR3 reads TGTGCCAGTAGTATCGGCCTGGAAGGGGTGATTGCCAAAAACATTCAGTACTTC. Amino acid sequence: CASSIGLEGVIAKNIQYF.